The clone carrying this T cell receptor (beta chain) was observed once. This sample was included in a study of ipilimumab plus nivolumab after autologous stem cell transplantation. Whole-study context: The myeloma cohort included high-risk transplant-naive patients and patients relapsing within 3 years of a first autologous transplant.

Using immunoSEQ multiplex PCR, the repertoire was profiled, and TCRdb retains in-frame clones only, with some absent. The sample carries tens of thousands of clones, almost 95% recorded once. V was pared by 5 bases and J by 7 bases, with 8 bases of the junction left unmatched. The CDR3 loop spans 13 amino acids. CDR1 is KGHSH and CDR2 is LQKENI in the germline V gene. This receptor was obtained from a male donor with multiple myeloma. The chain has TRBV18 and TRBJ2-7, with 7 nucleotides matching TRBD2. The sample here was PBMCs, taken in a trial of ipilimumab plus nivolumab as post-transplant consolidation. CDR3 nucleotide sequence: TGTGCCAGCTCAGAGGGACTAAGCGAGGAGCAGTACTTC. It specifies CASSEGLSEEQYF.